This entry lists 25 T cell receptor beta chains sequenced from one sample in a study of cytomegalovirus exposure and HLA in healthy donors. PCR used 60 Vbeta primers and 13 Jbeta primers. Here immunoSEQ multiplex PCR was the method, and the copy in TCRdb shows in-frame clones only, minus some. The sample records around 130,000 clones, around 75% being singletons. Sample: PBMCs. These receptors came from a man under 40 in good health and CMV-seronegative.

The chain recombines TRBV19 with TRBJ2-1, with 8 bases identical to TRBD1. CDR1 and CDR2 (germline): LNHDA, SQIVND (reference sequence). V was pared by 5 bases and J by 2 bases, with 8 bases of the junction left unmatched. The CDR3 sequence is 16 residues long. The CDR3 region has the DNA TGTGCCAGTAGTGAACTGACAGGGGTCACCTACAATGAGCAGTTCTTC. This sequence encodes CASSELTGVTYNEQFF.

The chain recombines TRBV7-2 with TRBJ1-4, with D maybe TRBD1 (5 bases). The CDR3 contains 13 residues. Germline lookup yields CDR1 SGHTA and CDR2 FQGNSA. Deletions cut 2 bases from V and 8 bases from J, with 9 bases between. The CDR3 protein is CASSLSREEKLFF. CDR3 coding DNA: TGTGCCAGCAGCTTAAGCAGGGAAGAAAAACTGTTTTTT.

The chain recombines TRBV11-3 with TRBJ2-3; 15 bases are a match to TRBD2. J lost 2 bases, V lost 5 bases, and 5 bases had no gene match. Germline V CDR1 and CDR2: SGHNT, YENEEA. This CDR3 region has 17 residues. The CDR3 DNA reads TGTGCCAGCAGCCCCGGGACTAGCGGGGGGTCCACAGATACGCAGTATTTT. It is translated as CASSPGTSGGSTDTQYF. Drawing the rest from reference TRBV11-3 and TRBJ2-3, the complete variable domain is EAGVVQSPRYKIIEKKQPVAFWCNPISGHNTLYWYLQNLGQGPELLIRYENEEAVDDSQLPKDRFSAERLKGVDSTLKIQPAELGDSAVYLCASSPGTSGGSTDTQYFGPGTRLTVL.

This clone occurred a few times. V and J are TRBV15 and TRBJ1-5; D is uncertain. From germline, CDR1 is LNHNV and CDR2 YYDKDF (reference sequence). With 8 bases removed from V and 2 bases from J, the gap between germline ends came to 16 bases. This CDR3 spans 15 amino acids. In nucleotides, the CDR3 is TGTGCCACCTTTAACGGTCCCGCGGGCAATCAGCCCCAGCATTTT. Its protein product is CATFNGPAGNQPQHF.

The CDR3 DNA sequence: TGTGCCAGCAGCTTATACTTTGGTGGCCAAGAGACCCAGTACTTC. Translated: CASSLYFGGQETQYF. The rearrangement uses TRBV7-9 and TRBJ2-5; D is ambiguous. From germline, CDR1 is SEHNR and CDR2 FQNEAQ (reference sequence). This CDR3 has 15 amino acids. The ends were cut back, 2 bases at V and 1 base at J, with 11 bases in the middle.

V and J are TRBV6-1 and TRBJ2-1; TRBD1 aligns across 8 bases. This CDR3 has 15 residues. Trimming at V came to 4 bases and at J to 5 bases, leaving 7 bases not matched to a gene. CDR1 and CDR2 from the germline V gene are MNHNS and SASEGT. CDR3 DNA sequence: TGTGCCAGCAGTGTGAGGCAGGGGGCAAACAATGAGCAGTTCTTC. This codes for CASSVRQGANNEQFF.

The J gene is TRBJ1-1, the V gene TRBV2, with D perhaps matching TRBD1 (5 bases). V was clipped by 2 bases and J by 8 bases, with 15 bases between them. The CDR3 runs to 14 residues. Germline V gene lookup returns CDR1 SNHLY and CDR2 FYNNEI. CDR3 amino acids: CASSEQGPSPEAFF. DNA for the CDR3: TGTGCCAGCAGTGAACAGGGTCCTTCCCCCGAAGCTTTCTTT.

The gene calls are TRBV28 and TRBJ2-2; no clear D gene. The length of the CDR3 is 15 residues. CDR1 and CDR2 (germline): MDHEN, SYDVKM. V shed 2 bases and J shed 0 bases, with 7 bases lying between them. CDR3 DNA: TGTGCCAGCAGTTTACAGGAAACGAACACCGGGGAGCTGTTTTTT. It codes for CASSLQETNTGELFF.

The V call is TRBV6-1, the J call TRBJ2-7, with a weak D call TRBD2 (5 bases). The ends were cut back, 3 bases at V and 4 bases at J, with 16 bases in the middle. This CDR3 region has 15 residues. Germline CDR1 MNHNS, CDR2 SASEGT. As DNA, the CDR3 is TGTGCCAGCAGTGAGAGTGGACTCCTTTTTTACGAGCAGTACTTC. Translating it yields CASSESGLLFYEQYF.

The J gene is TRBJ1-2, the V gene TRBV18; 9 nucleotides align to TRBD1. This CDR3 contains 12 residues. The J segment lost 10 bases and the V segment lost 6 bases, leaving 6 bases of the junction unmatched. Germline CDR1 is KGHSH and CDR2 is LQKENI. The CDR3 loop reads CASSPGTGPYTF. CDR3 nucleotide sequence: TGTGCCAGCTCTCCCGGGACAGGGCCCTACACCTTC.

V and J are TRBV2 and TRBJ2-4; 10 positions agree with TRBD2. V gave up 4 bases and J gave up 2 bases; unmatched junction bases: 5. The CDR3 runs to 16 residues. The germline V gene encodes CDR1 SNHLY and CDR2 FYNNEI. The CDR3, as DNA: TGTGCCAGCAGTGGGCCTAGCGGGGGCACCAAAAACATTCAGTACTTC. Translation gives CASSGPSGGTKNIQYF.

This rearrangement joins TRBV6-4 to TRBJ2-2; D might be TRBD1 (5 bases). Germline V gene sequence: CDR1 MRHNA, CDR2 SNTAGT. The V and J ends lost 6 bases and 5 bases respectively, with 19 bases between them. This CDR3 spans 16 amino acids. CDR3 sequence reads: CASSKDQGEPTGELFF. The CDR3 DNA is TGTGCCAGCAGCAAGGACCAGGGTGAACCGACCGGGGAGCTGTTTTTT.

CDR3 region: CATGQGAGTGELFF. The CDR3 nucleotides read TGTGCCACCGGGCAGGGGGCGGGCACCGGGGAGCTGTTTTTT. The rearrangement joins TRBV2 to TRBJ2-2; 8 bases agree with TRBD1. J gave up 4 bases and V 10 bases, and 8 bases lay outside the gene matches. The germline V gene has CDR1 SNHLY and CDR2 FYNNEI. The CDR3 sequence is 14 residues long.

V gene TRBV7-2 combines with J gene TRBJ1-2; 12 nucleotides line up with TRBD1. Unmatched junction bases numbered 10, after V lost 5 bases and J lost 6 bases. Germline lookup yields CDR1 SGHTA and CDR2 FQGNSA. The CDR3 has 16 amino acids. The CDR3 loop reads CASSPGPGQGANGYTF. CDR3 sequence (DNA): TGTGCCAGCAGCCCCGGACCGGGACAGGGGGCAAATGGCTACACCTTC.

V and J are TRBV10-1 and TRBJ2-1, with 9 bases matching TRBD2. The CDR3 runs 14 residues. The germline V gene encodes CDR1 WNHNN and CDR2 SYGVQD (reference sequence). V was clipped by 3 bases and J by 9 bases; unmatched bases: 6. CDR3: CASSEVAGVAEQFF. The DNA for the CDR3 is TGCGCCAGCAGTGAAGTAGCGGGGGTGGCTGAGCAGTTCTTC.

The CDR3 protein is CASSLGGTRDEQYF. CDR3 in DNA: TGCGCCAGCAGCTTGGGGGGGACTAGAGACGAGCAGTACTTC. The chain has TRBV5-1 and TRBJ2-7; 8 bases are a match to TRBD2. The CDR3 length is 14 residues. After removal of 0 bases from V and 5 bases from J, the junction contained 4 bases not matched to a gene. CDR1 and CDR2 (germline): SGHRS, YFSETQ. Complete variable domain (other parts from reference TRBV5-1 and TRBJ2-7): KAGVTQTPRYLIKTRGQQVTLSCSPISGHRSVSWYQQTPGQGLQFLFEYFSETQRNKGNFPGRFSGRQFSNSRSEMNVSTLELGDSALYLCASSLGGTRDEQYFGPGTRLTVT.

This clone came up a few times. The chain has TRBV6-1 and TRBJ1-5; D is uncertain. The CDR3 consists of 11 residues. Trimming took 0 bases from V and 16 from J, leaving 10 bases between them. The germline V gene has CDR1 MNHNS and CDR2 SASEGT. Written as DNA, the CDR3 is TGTGCCAGCAGTGAAGCTGGTGGGAGACATTTT. It is translated as CASSEAGGRHF.

V gene TRBV5-1 combines with J gene TRBJ1-1, with D possibly being TRBD1 (5 bases). The CDR3 has 19 residues. Trimming stripped 1 base from V and 7 bases from J, with 29 bases between. Germline V lookup: CDR1 SGHRS, CDR2 YFSETQ. The CDR3 loop reads CASSLSDSPPLGGVDEAFF. DNA for the CDR3: TGCGCCAGCAGCTTGTCGGATAGCCCTCCTCTGGGGGGGGTTGATGAAGCTTTCTTT.

The chain recombines TRBV9 with TRBJ2-7; possibly TRBD2 for D (5 bases). Trimming stripped 4 bases from V and 4 bases from J, with 18 bases between. The germline gives CDR1 SGDLS, CDR2 YYNGEE. The CDR3 length is 15 residues. This CDR3 reads CASSSQSHGVYEQYF. Here the CDR3 DNA reads TGTGCCAGCAGCTCGCAAAGTCACGGGGTATACGAGCAGTACTTC. Complete variable domain (other parts from reference TRBV9 and TRBJ2-7): DSGVTQTPKHLITATGQRVTLRCSPRSGDLSVYWYQQSLDQGLQFLIQYYNGEERAKGNILERFSAQQFPDLHSELNLSSLELGDSALYFCASSSQSHGVYEQYFGPGTRLTVT.

This clone appeared a few times. The chain employs TRBV11-3 and TRBJ1-6; D gene ambiguous. V lost 5 bases, J lost 7 bases, and 12 bases lay in between. CDR3 length: 14 amino acids. Germline V gene sequence: CDR1 SGHNT, CDR2 YENEEA. DNA for the CDR3: TGTGCCAGCAGCGAGGGTGGATCGAATTCACCCCTCCACTTT. This gives the protein CASSEGGSNSPLHF.

V usage is TRBV2 and J usage is TRBJ1-6; TRBD1 might be the D (6 bases). V gave up 7 bases and J gave up 7 bases, with 23 bases separating them. The CDR3 has 17 residues. Germline V gives CDR1 SNHLY, CDR2 FYNNEI. CDR3 residues: CASIPLAGAGKNSPLHF. The CDR3 region has the DNA TGTGCCAGCATTCCCCTGGCAGGGGCTGGTAAGAATTCACCCCTCCACTTT. Based on the CDR3 plus reference TRBV2 and TRBJ1-6, the full variable domain is EPEVTQTPSHQVTQMGQEVILRCVPISNHLYFYWYRQILGQKVEFLVSFYNNEISEKSEIFDDQFSVERPDGSNFTLKIRSTKLEDSAMYFCASIPLAGAGKNSPLHFGNGTRLTVT.

The chain links TRBV6-6 to TRBJ2-2, with D possibly matching TRBD2 (5 bases). The V gene lost 0 bases and the J gene lost 4 bases, with 12 bases spanning the gap. The CDR3 is made up of 16 amino acids. Germline V gene data show CDR1 as MNHNY and CDR2 as SVGAGI (reference sequence). The CDR3 nucleotides read TGTGCCAGCAGTTACTCTAGCCTAGCAACCACCGGGGAGCTGTTTTTT. Translating it yields CASSYSSLATTGELFF.

CDR3 nucleotides: TGTGCCAGCAGCGCGTCCGGGACAGGGACCTACGAGCAGTACTTC. This sequence encodes CASSASGTGTYEQYF. This rearrangement joins TRBV11-2 to TRBJ2-7, with TRBD1 identical over 9 bases. The V segment lost 5 bases and the J segment 2 bases; nucleotides outside the gene matches: 7. CDR3 length: 15 residues. In germline, CDR1 is SGHAT, CDR2 FQNNGV.

This clone was detected a few times. This sequence joins TRBV7-8 and TRBJ2-7, with a tentative D call TRBD2 (5 bases). Germline-derived CDR1 and CDR2 are SGHVS and FQNEAQ. Trimming pared 0 bases from V and 9 bases from J, leaving 15 bases between. The CDR3 contains 14 residues. In DNA form, the CDR3 reads TGTGCCAGCAGCTTAGCATACGAGGGAAGAGGGCAGTACTTC. This sequence encodes CASSLAYEGRGQYF.

The J gene is TRBJ2-3, the V gene TRBV13; 13 positions match TRBD2. The germline gives CDR1 PRHDT, CDR2 FYEKMQ (reference sequence). This CDR3 spans 16 amino acids. Losses at the gene ends were 5 bases for V and 1 base for J; bases not matched to a gene: 3. CDR3 in amino acids: CASSAGTSGGTDTQYF. CDR3 DNA: TGTGCCAGCAGCGCCGGGACTAGCGGGGGCACAGATACGCAGTATTTT.